Here is one T cell receptor beta chain with its context. There is no known antigen for this receptor. It has no much larger one-base neighbor in the sample; base qualities were not kept. This sample was included in a study of CD8+ T cells in alopecia areata (dated by TCRdb to 2016 to 2019). About the investigation overall: To study T cell clonal expansion in alopecia areata, the researchers applied high-throughput TCRbeta sequencing to both the C3H/HeJ mouse model and human patients. TCRbeta CDR3 regions were amplified by immunoSEQ multiplex PCR using 35 Vbeta forward and 13 Jbeta reverse primers. Scalp clonality was compared across normal scalp (n=4), patchy alopecia areata scalp (n=8), and alopecia totalis/universalis scalp (n=8). The RNA source kit depended on sample type: the PAXgene miRNA kit for fixed scalp, the miRNeasy kit for PBMCs, and the RNeasy kit for mouse skin. Scalp tissue and sorted CD4+ and CD8+ peripheral blood T cells from patchy and totalis/universalis alopecia areata patients and from healthy controls were covered by human TCRbeta sequencing.

Lesional scalp punch biopsies and peripheral blood were obtained from alopecia areata patients. PBMCs were isolated by density centrifugation and stained for CD3, CD4 and CD8, after which CD4+ and CD8+ T cells were sorted on a FACSAria. Untreated alopecia areata patients were recruited as part of a multicenter biomarker study. Blood CD8+ T cells from about 5 biomarker-study patients were further sorted into NKG2D-low and NKG2D-high fractions. The research as a whole found: Unlike mouse skin, where gammadelta T cells dominate, normal human skin contains resident alphabeta T cells that get sequenced too, which complicates analysis of the scalp TCR repertoire. Compared with mice, TCR sequences shared between patients were less clear, possibly partly because of HLA diversity across the patient population. Lesional scalp, especially in alopecia totalis/universalis, showed higher clonality and more expanded CD8+ clones than normal scalp, suggesting antigenic drive.

Libraries were built with the immunoSEQ multiplex PCR assay. RNA was extracted from all samples and reverse transcribed into cDNA, which served as template for TCR sequencing. SuperScript III was used for first-strand cDNA synthesis, primed with a 2:1 mix of oligo-dT and random hexamers. Amplification bias was assessed with a synthetic immune receptor repertoire, and residual bias was removed computationally. In the original analysis: Raw reads were preprocessed to remove errors, and CDR3 was defined by IMGT conventions from the conserved cysteine to phenylalanine. Clonality was computed as 1 minus the Shannon entropy, with the entropy normalized by log2 of the number of productive unique TCRs. Whether scalp clones were CD4 or CD8 was inferred by matching scalp TCRbeta sequences against CD4 and CD8 repertoires sorted from blood. TCRdb provides this immuneACCESS table in a form limited to in-frame rearrangements. Some clones are lacking; in checked studies, under half of them reflect an unresolved V gene, and why the rest are absent is not known. For V, J and clone size, that table is used; D and trimming come from the DNA. The sample table records about 110,000 clones; approximately 61% of these occur just once. The top ten clonotypes cover about 23% of the sample.

The sample taken for sequencing was NKG2D-low CD8+ T cells sorted from blood. In the paper's terms, the cell subset or site label means: sorted CD8+ NKG2D-low blood T cells. The source of this sequence is a human donor with alopecia areata.

The nucleotides read TGTGCCAGCAGCCCGGGGGGCAGGGGGACAGATACGCAGTATTTT. This translates into CASSPGGRGTDTQYF. Here the chain combines TRBV7-9 and TRBJ2-3; the D call is possibly TRBD1 or TRBD2, each sharing 7 bases. The germline V gene (reference sequence) yields SEHNR for CDR1 and FQNEAQ for CDR2. V is cut by 5 bases and J by 3 bases, and the space between the germline ends is 15 bases. The CDR3 holds 15 amino acids from the cysteine to the phenylalanine. The entry retains the CDR3 DNA only, 45 bases that are in frame from base 1.